This is a list of T cell receptor beta chains from one sample in a study of OX40 agonist ivuxolimab in advanced cancers. Some clones are missing from TCRdb's copy, which holds only in-frame ones; the method was immunoSEQ multiplex PCR. The sample has 50,000 to 70,000 clones, around 86% seen once. This specimen consisted of CD4+ or CD8+ T cells sorted from blood, obtained in a trial of the OX40 agonist ivuxolimab. The source of these receptors is an adult with an advanced solid tumor such as melanoma, head and neck, liver or kidney cancer. The CDR3 runs from the conserved cysteine through the conserved F or W. A D gene is named only where the DNA matches it firmly. Not all rows give a size; the values are once, few, many and, for expanded clones, a class.

d_call j_call clone_size v_call cdr3_nt cdr3_aa
TRBD1 TRBJ1-3 . TRBV4-2 TGTGCCAGCAGCCAGTTGACAGGGGGAGTCTCTGGAAACACCATATATTTT CASSQLTGGVSGNTIYF
TRBD2 TRBJ2-3 . TRBV30 TGTGCCTGGAGTCCGGGACTAGCGGGAAGCACAGATACGCAGTATTTT CAWSPGLAGSTDTQYF
TRBD1 TRBJ1-4 . TRBV2 TGTGCCAGCAGTAGGGACAGAAATGAAAAACTGTTTTTT CASSRDRNEKLFF
TRBD2 TRBJ2-1 . TRBV11-3 TGTGCCAGCAGCTTCTACGGGGGACTAGCGGGAGGTCATGAGCAGTTCTTC CASSFYGGLAGGHEQFF
. TRBJ2-3 . TRBV7-8 TGTGCCAGCGGCTACCACACAGATACGCAGTATTTT CASGYHTDTQYF
. TRBJ2-7 . TRBV7-3 TGTGCCAGCAGCCGATCTCTAGCAGCCTACGAGCAGTACTTC CASSRSLAAYEQYF
TRBD2 TRBJ2-7 . TRBV11-2 TGTGCCAGCAGCCCGACTAGCGGGATGACACGGCAGTACTTC CASSPTSGMTRQYF
. TRBJ2-5 . TRBV11-1 TGTGCCAGCAGCTCCCAGGGCCATCCCCAAGAGACCCAGTACTTC CASSSQGHPQETQYF
TRBD2 TRBJ2-1 . TRBV19 TGTGCCAGTAGTACCCTAGCGGGAGGCCTGTACAATGAGCAGTTCTTC CASSTLAGGLYNEQFF
. TRBJ1-1 . TRBV10-1 TGCGCCAGCAGTGATTCTGTCACTGAAGCTTTCTTT CASSDSVTEAFF
. TRBJ2-1 . TRBV2 TGTGCCAGCAACCTCGGGACGGAGCCCTTGGAGCAGTTCTTC CASNLGTEPLEQFF
. TRBJ2-1 . TRBV2 TGTGCCAGCAGTTTCATGAAATACAATGAGCAGTTCTTC CASSFMKYNEQFF
. TRBJ2-5 . TRBV29-1 TGCAGCGTTGAGCCTGTAGAGACCCAGTACTTC CSVEPVETQYF
TRBD2 TRBJ2-2 . TRBV7-3 TGTGCCAGCAGCAGCGGGGTAGCGGGAGTAGGGACCGGGGAGCTGTTTTTT CASSSGVAGVGTGELFF
TRBD2 TRBJ2-1 . TRBV7-8 TGTGCCAGCAGCCCCCAGGTGGCGACTAGCGGGACCTACAATGAGCAGTTCTTC CASSPQVATSGTYNEQFF
TRBD1 TRBJ2-1 . TRBV6-5 TGTGCCAGCAGCAAAGGACAGGGGCCTACAGTTGAGCAGTTCTTC CASSKGQGPTVEQFF
. TRBJ1-2 . TRBV2 TGTGCCAGCAGTGAAATGGGGGCAGGTGGTGCTCAAACTAACGGCTACACCTTC CASSEMGAGGAQTNGYTF
. TRBJ2-5 . TRBV2 TGTGCCAGCAGAAGGGGGCAAGAGACCCAGTACTTC CASRRGQETQYF
. TRBJ1-6 . TRBV2 TGTGCCAGCAGTGACCCGGTATCACCCCTCCACTTT CASSDPVSPLHF
TRBD2 TRBJ2-1 . TRBV4-2 TGTGCCAGCAGCCAACACCCCAGGACTAGCGGGCTGAACAATGAGCAGTTCTTC CASSQHPRTSGLNNEQFF
. TRBJ2-2 . TRBV11-3 TGTGCCAGCAGCCAAACTCTACCCACCGGGGAGCTGTTTTTT CASSQTLPTGELFF
TRBD2 TRBJ2-1 . TRBV30 TGTGCCTGGAGTACACTAGCGGGAGGAGGTTACAATGAGCAGTTCTTC CAWSTLAGGGYNEQFF
. TRBJ1-2 . TRBV19 TGTGCCAGTAGTATAGATCTCCAGACGTACCCCGGCATACTTTCCGGCTACACCTTC CASSIDLQTYPGILSGYTF
. TRBJ2-3 once TRBV6-4 TGTGCCAGCAGTGGGGTCGGAAATACGCAGTATTTT CASSGVGNTQYF
. TRBJ1-3 . TRBV19 TGTGCCAGTAGTCAGACAGGTGCCTCTGGAAACACCATATATTTT CASSQTGASGNTIYF
TRBD2 TRBJ2-7 . TRBV5-6 TGTGCCAGCAGCTCAACGTCGGATCCGGGACTAGGCTACGAGCAGTACTTC CASSSTSDPGLGYEQYF
. TRBJ2-5 . TRBV7-7 TGTGCTAGCAGCTTGGGCGGGACCCCCCCCCAAGAGACCCAGTACTTC CASSLGGTPPQETQYF
TRBD2 TRBJ2-5 . TRBV5-4 TGTGCCAGCACCCCGACTAGCGGAGGAGGAGAGACCCAGTACTTC CASTPTSGGGETQYF
TRBD2 TRBJ2-7 . TRBV5-4 TGTGCCAGCAGCTTGGGTAGCGGGGACTCCTACGAGCAGTACTTC CASSLGSGDSYEQYF
. TRBJ2-3 few TRBV11-2 TGTGCCAGCAGCTTGTTCCTAGGAGCTAGCACAGATACGCAGTATTTT CASSLFLGASTDTQYF
TRBD2 TRBJ2-1 . TRBV5-1 TGCGCCAGCAGCTTGGAGGGACTAGCGTACAATGAGCAGTTCTTC CASSLEGLAYNEQFF
. TRBJ1-3 . TRBV9 TGTGCCAGCAGCGTAGTACCAGGCCGAAGCTCTGGAAACACCATATATTTT CASSVVPGRSSGNTIYF
TRBD1 TRBJ1-4 . TRBV27 TGTGCCAGCAGGGGACAGGGATTTGAAAAACTGTTTTTT CASRGQGFEKLFF
. TRBJ1-2 . TRBV2 TGTGCCAGCAGTCCAGCGAGGGGTTATGGCTACACCTTC CASSPARGYGYTF
TRBD1 TRBJ1-1 . TRBV19 TGTGCCAGTAGTATAGCTTACAGGGGGAGTGAAGCTTTCTTT CASSIAYRGSEAFF
TRBD2 TRBJ2-7 . TRBV13 TGTGCCAGCAGCTTAGGGGGGACTAGCAGCTACGAGCAGTACTTC CASSLGGTSSYEQYF
TRBD1 TRBJ2-3 once TRBV5-1 TGCGCCAGCAGCTTGGGTGACAGGGTTGATACGCAGTATTTT CASSLGDRVDTQYF
. TRBJ2-5 . TRBV21-1 TGTGCCAGCAGCAAATATCAGGGGGCGGTAGGGGTCGAGACCCAGTACTTC CASSKYQGAVGVETQYF
. TRBJ1-1 . TRBV6-1 TGTGCCAGCACTGGGGACACAGGCTGGACTGAAGCTTTCTTT CASTGDTGWTEAFF
. TRBJ2-7 . TRBV19 TGTGCCAGTAGTATATCGGCACAGGCCACCTCCTACGAGCAGTACTTC CASSISAQATSYEQYF
TRBD1 TRBJ1-4 . TRBV28 TGTGCCAGCAGCACACCGGGACAGGGCTCTGAAAAACTGTTTTTT CASSTPGQGSEKLFF
. TRBJ2-1 . TRBV2 TGTGCCAGCAGTCAATCTTTCAGGTCGGGCAATGAGCAGTTCTTC CASSQSFRSGNEQFF
. TRBJ2-7 . TRBV6-5 TGTGCCAGCAGGGCGACCTCGGGCTCCTACGAGCAGTACTTC CASRATSGSYEQYF
TRBD2 TRBJ2-7 . TRBV4-2 TGTGCCAGCAGCTCCGGACTAGCGAGCTCCTACGAGCAGTACTTC CASSSGLASSYEQYF